Below, one T cell receptor beta chain is given with its context. The data stem from a study of regulatory T cells. The primer mix had 52 TRBV and 13 TRBJ primers. TCRdb's copy holds only in-frame clones and misses some; the assay was immunoSEQ multiplex PCR. The data contain some 17,000 clones, under 95% of them singletons. Material: CD8+ T cells sorted from blood. The sequence was obtained from a person under 35 with CD3G deficiency.

The CDR3 reads CTSSSTGSRANVLTF. Written as DNA, the CDR3 is TGCACCAGCAGTTCTACTGGAAGTCGGGCCAACGTCCTGACTTTC. The rearrangement links TRBV1 to TRBJ2-6. TRBV1 is designated a pseudogene. CDR3 size: 15 residues.